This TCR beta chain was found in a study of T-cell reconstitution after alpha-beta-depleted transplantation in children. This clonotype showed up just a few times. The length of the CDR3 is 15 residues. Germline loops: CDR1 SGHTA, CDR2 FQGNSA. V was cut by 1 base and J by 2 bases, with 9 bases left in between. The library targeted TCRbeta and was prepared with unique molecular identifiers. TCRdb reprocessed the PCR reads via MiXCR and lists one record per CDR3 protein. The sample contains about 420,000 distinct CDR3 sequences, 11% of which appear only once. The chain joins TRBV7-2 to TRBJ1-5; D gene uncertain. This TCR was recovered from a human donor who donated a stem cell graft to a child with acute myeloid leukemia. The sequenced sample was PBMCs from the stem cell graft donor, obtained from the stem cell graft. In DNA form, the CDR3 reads TGTGCCAGCAGCTTAGTATGGGTGGGCAATCAGCCCCAGCATTTT. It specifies CASSLVWVGNQPQHF.